The sequence of this TCR beta chain was determined in a study of T-cell memory formation after mild COVID-19. One entry per CDR3 protein, called by TCRdb with MiXCR from the 5' RACE reads. The sample gives 65,000 to 100,000 distinct CDR3 sequences, around 13% of which show up once; roughly 40% is in the top ten. Many counts were recorded for this clonotype. Deletions cut 4 bases from V and 3 bases from J, with 17 bases between. The CDR3 consists of 15 residues. In germline, CDR1 is SGHRS, CDR2 YFSETQ. This clonotype was obtained from a man aged 18 to 35 who had mild COVID-19 (a few samples of this study predate the infection). Cell type and time point are not known. The sample consisted of PBMCs or a T cell subset sorted from them (not recorded which). V gene TRBV5-1 combines with J gene TRBJ2-7, with D unresolved. DNA for the CDR3: TGCGCCAGCAGCGAAGCCGAAATGGGCTTCTACGAGCAGTACTTC. Translating gives CASSEAEMGFYEQYF.